Below, one TCR beta chain is given with its context. V was pared by 5 bases and J by 0 bases, with 4 bases of the junction left unmatched. CDR1 is SEHNR and CDR2 is FQNEAQ in the germline V gene (reference sequence). There are 15 residues in the CDR3. The data originate from a study of blood T cell repertoires in COVID-19. About the research overall: PBMCs, B-cell-depleted T cells, or T cells were the source of the cDNA or gDNA that made up the material.

Authors' data handling: From reference gene primer amplification, estimates of nucleated cell counts were derived. The table came from immunoSEQ multiplex PCR; TCRdb's copy has only in-frame clones and leaves some out. V, J and clone size derive from that table, while D and trimming were established from the DNA sequence. There are 150,000 to 200,000 clones in the sample; roughly 84% occur only once, and roughly 9% lies in the top ten. Input material: peripheral blood. This clonotype was obtained from a woman older than 75 with active or convalescent COVID-19. This chain links TRBV7-9 with TRBJ1-3; 7 positions agree with TRBD1. CDR3 coding DNA: TGTGCCAGCAGCCCGGGGACAGACTCTGGAAACACCATATATTTT. Translation: CASSPGTDSGNTIYF.